This T cell receptor (beta chain) was captured in a study of T-cell reconstitution after alpha-beta-depleted transplantation in children. The CDR3 length is 14 residues. Trimming took off 6 bases at V and 3 bases at J, with 14 bases between the two ends. The sample holds many counts of this clonotype. TCRbeta library preparation incorporated unique molecular identifiers. In TCRdb, the PCR reads were re-called with MiXCR into one record per CDR3 protein. The sample contains around 370,000 distinct CDR3 sequences, 10% to 13% of which appear only once. The sequences come from PBMCs from the stem cell graft donor, collected from the stem cell graft. The chain uses TRBV12-3 or TRBV12-4 and TRBJ2-5; a weak D match, TRBD1 (5 bases). This TCR derives from a human donor who donated a stem cell graft to a child with acute lymphoblastic leukemia. The CDR3 protein is CASSQGFEKETQYF. The CDR3 bases are TGTGCCAGCAGCCAGGGATTCGAAAAAGAGACCCAGTACTTC.